The clone carrying this T cell receptor (beta chain) showed up just a few times. Sequencing used cDNA as its template, made by extracting RNA and reverse transcribing it. The repertoire was sequenced with immunoSEQ multiplex PCR; TCRdb's copy has only in-frame clones and lacks some. The data contain 65,000 to 95,000 clones, about 53% of them singletons. This sample is part of a study of CD8+ T cells in alopecia areata. The germline gives CDR1 SGHTA, CDR2 FQGNSA. The CDR3 is made up of 15 amino acids. After removal of 4 bases from V and 6 bases from J, the junction contained 8 bases not matched to a gene.

The chain joins TRBV7-2 to TRBJ2-3; 9 bases match TRBD2. The material sequenced was NKG2D-high CD8+ T cells sorted from blood. The source is a human donor with alopecia areata. The CDR3 spells CASSSTTSGGDTQYF. CDR3 coding DNA: TGTGCCAGCAGCTCGACGACTAGCGGAGGGGATACGCAGTATTTT.